This record looks at one T cell receptor (beta chain) sequence and its context. A much larger clone lies a single base off, so this may be a read error. The CDR3 end shows no conserved phenylalanine or tryptophan, and so a read error is likely. Germline assignment: CDR1 SGDLS and CDR2 YYNGEE. This CDR3 region has 14 residues. V dropped 1 base and J dropped 4 bases, with 11 bases sitting between them. These data originate in a study of breast tumors, draining lymph nodes, adjacent tissues. MiXCR was run by TCRdb on the multiplex PCR reads, yielding one entry per CDR3 protein. The sample has approximately 22,000 distinct CDR3 sequences, 25% to 35% seen once; the top ten hold roughly 10%.

The source of this sequence is a female donor with breast cancer. Some clones in this sample may be carry-over from other donors' samples. The chain has TRBV9 and TRBJ2-5; possible D gene TRBD2, 6 bases. The sample taken for sequencing was breast tumor tissue. The CDR3 reads CASSVTGERETQYL. The CDR3 nucleotides read TGTGCCAGCAGCGTAACGGGAGAAAGAGAGACCCAGTACCTC.